These T cell receptor beta chains were read from a single sample in a study of identical twins. TCRdb processed the 5' RACE reads anew with MiXCR; each CDR3 protein has one entry. Of 1.5 million to 2 million distinct CDR3 sequences in the sample, about 30% were seen once. Material for sequencing was cord blood. The receptors were sampled from a newborn girl in good health. Both conserved end residues are part of each CDR3. The D gene is left open where the match is weak. Size values are once, few and many counts, or a class for expanded clones, and some rows have none.

d_gene	v_gene	j_gene	abundance	CDR3nt	CDR3aa
NA	TRBV6-1	TRBJ2-7	NA	TGTGCCAGTGTATCAGGGAGCTCCTACGAGCAGTACTTC	CASVSGSSYEQYF
NA	TRBV7-2	TRBJ1-2	few	TGTGCCAGCAGCTTAGAAGGCACTATAAGCACTTATGGCTACACCTTC	CASSLEGTISTYGYTF
TRBD1	TRBV27	TRBJ1-4	NA	TGTGCCAGCATGGGCAGGGGGACTGAAAAACTGTTTTTT	CASMGRGTEKLFF
TRBD1	TRBV7-2	TRBJ1-1	NA	TGTGCCAGCAGCTCCCGACAGGGGCAGCTGAACACTGAAGCTTTCTTT	CASSSRQGQLNTEAFF
TRBD2	TRBV7-2	TRBJ2-7	many	TGTGCCAGCAGAAAACTAGCGGGGTCCTACGAGCAGTACTTC	CASRKLAGSYEQYF
TRBD2	TRBV20-1	TRBJ2-7	few	TGCAGTGCTAGGCCCCCTAGCGGGGCCTCCTACGAGCAGTACTTC	CSARPPSGASYEQYF
NA	TRBV6-6	TRBJ1-4	NA	TGTGCCAGCAGTGCGCCGGGGAGGGCTAATGAAAAACTGTTTTTT	CASSAPGRANEKLFF
TRBD2	TRBV20-1	TRBJ2-1	few	TGCAGTGCTAGACCTAGCGGGAGGCTACAAGAGACCCAGTTCTTC	CSARPSGRLQETQFF
TRBD2	TRBV20-1	TRBJ2-3	few	TGCAGTGCCATAGCGGGACGTGCAGATACGCAGTATTTT	CSAIAGRADTQYF
NA	TRBV14	TRBJ1-2	NA	TGTGCCAGCAGCCCCTGGACACTACGCTATGGCTACACCTTC	CASSPWTLRYGYTF
TRBD1	TRBV7-8	TRBJ2-3	NA	TGTGCCAGCAGCTTGAGGGACAGGGGGCGTAAAGATACGCAGTATTTT	CASSLRDRGRKDTQYF
TRBD1	TRBV6-5	TRBJ1-2	NA	TGTGCCAGCAGTGGACAGGGGAAGGGGTATGGCTACACCTTC	CASSGQGKGYGYTF
TRBD2	TRBV28	TRBJ2-7	many	TGTGCCAGCACACTTAGCGGGGGGACCTACGAGCAGTACTTC	CASTLSGGTYEQYF
TRBD1	TRBV6-2/TRBV6-3	TRBJ2-1	NA	TGTGCCAGCAGTTCCCGGGACAGGGGGGTCAATGAGCAGTTCTTC	CASSSRDRGVNEQFF
NA	TRBV20-1	TRBJ1-1	NA	TGCAATGCCCCGGACGCCCTTCGAGGCACTGAAGCTTTCTTT	CNAPDALRGTEAFF
TRBD1	TRBV28	TRBJ1-1	NA	TGTGCCAGCAGTTTAGAGGTTGGGGCAGGGGGAATCGTTGAAGCTTTCTTT	CASSLEVGAGGIVEAFF
NA	TRBV7-2	TRBJ2-2	NA	TGTGCCAGCAGCCACCCCAATAAGATTCTGTTTTTT	CASSHPNKILFF
NA	TRBV20-1	TRBJ2-7	few	TGCAGTGCTACAGGGGTACCCTACGAGCAGTACTTC	CSATGVPYEQYF
NA	TRBV27	TRBJ2-3	few	TGTGCCAGCAGTTCCAGGGGTATCACAGATACGCAGTATTTT	CASSSRGITDTQYF
NA	TRBV9	TRBJ2-1	NA	TGTGCCAGCAGCCCTTACAAGGGGAACTCCTACAATGAGCAGTTCTTC	CASSPYKGNSYNEQFF
TRBD2	TRBV14	TRBJ2-1	few	TGTGCCAGCAGCCAAAGGACCTTATTAGCGGGAGGGCCGCATGAGCAGTTCTTC	CASSQRTLLAGGPHEQFF
NA	TRBV24-1	TRBJ2-1	NA	TGTGCCACCAGTGGGCTAGCGCCCTACAATGAGCAGTTCTTC	CATSGLAPYNEQFF
NA	TRBV20-1	TRBJ1-2	many	TGCAGTGCTAGAGATCGGGACAACTATGGCTACACCTTC	CSARDRDNYGYTF
TRBD2	TRBV5-1	TRBJ2-3	few	TGCGCCAGCAGTCCAATAGCGGGAGTATCAGATACGCAGTATTTT	CASSPIAGVSDTQYF
TRBD2	TRBV5-6	TRBJ2-7	NA	TGTGCCAGCAGCTTGGGGTTGCTAGCGGGAGACCAACAGGGCGAGCAGTACTTC	CASSLGLLAGDQQGEQYF
NA	TRBV20-1	TRBJ1-2	few	TGCAGTGCTAGTTTTTCTGGCTACACCTTC	CSASFSGYTF
NA	TRBV6-1	TRBJ1-1	NA	TGTGCCAGCATCCCAGGGGTACGGACCACTGAAGCTTTCTTT	CASIPGVRTTEAFF
TRBD1	TRBV5-5	TRBJ1-5	NA	TGTGCCAGCAGCTTTCTGGGGACAGTCAATCAGCCCCAGCATTTT	CASSFLGTVNQPQHF
NA	TRBV20-1	TRBJ2-7	NA	TGCAGTGCTAGAGGTCGGACTTTCTACGAGCAGTACTTC	CSARGRTFYEQYF
TRBD1	TRBV7-9	TRBJ2-5	NA	TGTGCCAGCAGCTTAAGGGACAGGGAGGGGAATGAGCAGTACTTC	CASSLRDREGNEQYF
NA	TRBV7-2	TRBJ2-4	many	TGTGCCAGCAGCTTAGCCTCTGCGCTAAACATTCAGTACTTC	CASSLASALNIQYF
NA	TRBV12-3/TRBV12-4	TRBJ1-2	few	TGTGCCAGCAGTAGCGAAGGGAAATCTTATGGCTACACCTTC	CASSSEGKSYGYTF
TRBD2	TRBV3-1	TRBJ2-5	few	TGTGCCAGCAGCCAAGCGCAGCGGGGGGGCAGGAGAGAGACCCAGTACTTC	CASSQAQRGGRRETQYF
NA	TRBV20-1	TRBJ2-5	NA	TGCAGTGCCCTACGGGACTACCAAGAGACCCAGTACTTC	CSALRDYQETQYF
NA	TRBV9	TRBJ1-2	few	TGTGCCAGCAGCGTGGATCCCGGACAGTCCCGAAACTATGGCTACACCTTC	CASSVDPGQSRNYGYTF
NA	TRBV10-3	TRBJ2-3	NA	TGTGCCATCAGTGTGGGACCTCGCGAATCAACAGATACGCAGTATTTT	CAISVGPRESTDTQYF
NA	TRBV2	TRBJ1-5	NA	TGTGCCAGCAGGCGACTTAATCAGCCCCAGCATTTT	CASRRLNQPQHF
NA	TRBV20-1	TRBJ2-4	NA	TGCAGTGCTAGAGAGCGGCCCTCCAAAAACATTCAGTACTTC	CSARERPSKNIQYF
TRBD1	TRBV10-3	TRBJ1-2	few	TGTGCCATCAGTGAATCCTTGACAGGGCAAACTAACTATGGCTACACCTTC	CAISESLTGQTNYGYTF
TRBD1	TRBV2	TRBJ2-7	NA	TGTGCCAGCAGTGTCCGGACAGGGGGTCCGCACGAGCAGTACTTC	CASSVRTGGPHEQYF
NA	TRBV12-3/TRBV12-4	TRBJ2-3	NA	TGTGCCAGCAGTTTAAGCAGAGTGCGCACAGATACGCAGTATTTT	CASSLSRVRTDTQYF
NA	TRBV7-2	TRBJ2-7	NA	TGTGCCAGCAGCGTACAGGGAGGTCCTCCCTACGAGCAGTACTTC	CASSVQGGPPYEQYF